This T cell receptor beta chain was obtained from a study of T cells in Graves' hyperthyroidism and ophthalmopathy. About this clonotype itself: The antigen is undetermined.

Regions amplified from RNA transcripts were the TCR beta CDR3 regions. The TCR CDR3 was amplified in a first-round RT-PCR using the HTBI primer set. TCRdb used MiXCR to reprocess the multiplex PCR reads, holding one entry per CDR3 protein. The top ten clones hold approximately 15% of a sample with hundreds of thousands of distinct CDR3 sequences, around 13% of them seen once. Whole-study results and caveats: Most expanded thyroid clonotypes above 0.001 also appeared in blood.

Patients aged 18 to 65 with hyperthyroidism were newly diagnosed, with duration under 2 months. Based on clinical symptoms, serum thyroxine and TRAb, thyroid ultrasound and orbital computed tomography, diagnoses were reached. CDR3 size: 15 residues. Germline V gives CDR1 MNHEY, CDR2 SMNVEV (reference sequence). The V and J ends lost 5 bases and 0 bases respectively, with 10 bases between them. V is TRBV27 and J is TRBJ1-4, with D possibly TRBD1 on 5 matching bases. The sequenced material came from blood. The sequence came from a woman aged 40-49 years with Graves' hyperthyroidism. The CDR3 region is CASSLRTPTNEKLFF. CDR3 bases: TGTGCCAGCAGTCTAAGGACACCAACTAATGAAAAACTGTTTTTT.